The 24 T cell receptor beta chains below were found in one sample sequenced in a study of T-cell memory formation after mild COVID-19. Using its own MiXCR run on the 5' RACE reads, TCRdb lists one record per CDR3 protein. The sample has about 260,000 distinct CDR3 sequences; roughly 16% are singletons. The material sequenced was PBMCs or a T cell subset sorted from them (not recorded which). The source is a man between 18 and 29 years old who had mild COVID-19 (a few samples of this study predate the infection). Cell type and time point are not known.

The J gene is TRBJ1-2, the V gene TRBV27; tentative D call: TRBD1 (6 bases). Germline V gene sequence: CDR1 MNHEY, CDR2 SMNVEV (reference sequence). CDR3 length: 14 amino acids. V dropped 5 bases and J dropped 5 bases, with 15 bases sitting between them. This chain's CDR3 is CASSPGQTLYGYTF. CDR3 coding DNA: TGTGCCAGCAGTCCAGGACAGACCTTATATGGCTACACCTTC.

V usage is TRBV29-1 and J usage is TRBJ2-5; D is unresolved. The V and J ends lost 3 bases and 5 bases respectively, with 1 base between them. The CDR3 covers 9 residues. The germline CDR1 and CDR2 sequences are SQVTM and ANQGSEA. CDR3 in DNA: TGCAGCGTTGATGAGACCCAGTACTTC. Protein sequence: CSVDETQYF.

This clonotype has just a few counts. The chain joins TRBV18 to TRBJ1-1; 7 nucleotides align to TRBD1. This CDR3 comprises 15 residues. The V gene's germline CDR1 is KGHSH and CDR2 LQKENI. The ends lost 0 bases at V and 12 bases at J; junction bases unmatched: 13. The DNA of the CDR3 is TGTGCCAGCTCACCACCCTCGGAGGGGGCCGGGAGGACTTTCTTT. This sequence encodes CASSPPSEGAGRTFF.

This clonotype was picked up a small number of times. The V call is TRBV7-9, the J call TRBJ2-7, with TRBD2 as a possible D gene (6 bases). The V gene's germline CDR1 is SEHNR and CDR2 FQNEAQ (reference sequence). V lost 2 bases and J lost 1, with 9 bases in between. The CDR3 spans 14 residues. Written as DNA, the CDR3 is TGTGCCAGCAGCTTATCCCGGGGGTCCTACGAGCAGTACTTC. It specifies CASSLSRGSYEQYF.

This clonotype was counted between two and nine times. This chain joins TRBV20-1 and TRBJ1-1; tentatively, D is TRBD1 (5 bases). V was shortened by 4 bases and J by 1 base, with 10 bases between the two germline ends. Germline lookup yields CDR1 DFQATT and CDR2 SNEGSKA (reference sequence). The CDR3 spans 13 residues. The CDR3 sequence: CSATGRTNTEAFF. CDR3 sequence (DNA): TGCAGTGCTACGGGACGGACGAACACTGAAGCTTTCTTT.

The rearrangement uses TRBV20-1 and TRBJ2-3; D assignment may be TRBD1 or TRBD2 (5 bases each). Trimming took 3 bases from V and 2 from J, leaving 21 bases between them. From germline, CDR1 is DFQATT and CDR2 SNEGSKA (reference sequence). CDR3 length: 17 amino acids. For the CDR3, the DNA is TGCAGTGCTAGTCCGAATCCGGGACCCCTTTTCACAGATACGCAGTATTTT. It is translated as CSASPNPGPLFTDTQYF.

The chain employs TRBV12-5 and TRBJ2-7; 9 bases are shared with TRBD1. The CDR3 is made up of 14 amino acids. Unmatched junction bases numbered 5, after V lost 5 bases and J lost 3 bases. Germline-derived CDR1 and CDR2 are LGHNT and FRNRAP. The chain's CDR3 is CASGPGTGLYEQYF. In DNA, the CDR3 is TGTGCTAGTGGTCCGGGGACAGGGCTCTACGAGCAGTACTTC.

Only a few counts were recorded for this clonotype. V and J are TRBV12-3 or TRBV12-4 and TRBJ1-5; a weak D match, TRBD1 (5 bases). V dropped 8 bases and J dropped 4 bases, with 12 bases sitting between them. The CDR3 covers 13 residues. The DNA of the CDR3 is TGTGCCAGCGGGACCCGAACGAATCAGCCCCAGCATTTT. The encoded protein is CASGTRTNQPQHF.

The V call is TRBV5-1, the J call TRBJ1-5; 8 nucleotides match TRBD1. The germline V gene has CDR1 SGHRS and CDR2 YFSETQ. There are 16 residues in the CDR3. The trim removed 0 bases at V and 2 bases at J, leaving 4 bases unmatched. This chain's CDR3 is CASSLVPGGGNQPQHF. For the CDR3, the DNA is TGCGCCAGCAGCTTGGTGCCAGGGGGCGGCAATCAGCCCCAGCATTTT.

In this sample, this clonotype turned up a few times. A junction boundary mismatches the germline segment, possibly from a read error. This chain joins TRBV5-1 and TRBJ2-1; D is perhaps TRBD1 or TRBD2 (5 bases each). CDR3 length equals 12 residues. From germline, CDR1 is SGHRS and CDR2 YFSETQ. Written as DNA, the CDR3 is TGCGCCAGCAGCCCCGAGGGCCCAATGGGGGTCTTC. It yields the protein CASSPEGPMGVF.

This clonotype was detected a few times. The rearrangement links TRBV13 to TRBJ2-7, with D perhaps given as TRBD1 or TRBD2 (6 bases each). Germline CDR1 and CDR2: PRHDT and FYEKMQ (reference sequence). The CDR3 spans 14 residues. V lost 5 bases and J lost 2, with 13 bases in between. Here the CDR3 DNA reads TGTGCCAGCAGCACCGGGGGCCGTACCTACGAGCAGTACTTC. Its translation is CASSTGGRTYEQYF.

The J gene is TRBJ2-7, the V gene TRBV25-1; D gene uncertain. The CDR3 loop spans 13 amino acids. Germline V lookup: CDR1 MGHDK, CDR2 SYGVNS. Trimming removed 3 bases at V and 1 base at J, with 7 bases between. The CDR3 protein is CASSEYSSYEQYF. DNA of the CDR3: TGTGCCAGCAGTGAGTATTCGTCCTACGAGCAGTACTTC.

Ten or more counts support this clonotype. The chain carries TRBV10-3 and TRBJ1-2, with a possible D match to TRBD1 (5 bases). CDR1 and CDR2 (germline): ENHRY, SYGVKD. There are 15 residues in the CDR3. Trimming left V 0 bases short and J 7 bases short, with 15 bases between. CDR3: CAISESLWQGGGYTF. CDR3 in DNA: TGTGCCATCAGTGAGTCATTGTGGCAGGGCGGTGGCTACACCTTC.

This clonotype was recorded a few times. V and J are TRBV5-1 and TRBJ2-3, with unresolved D. The germline CDR1 and CDR2 sequences are SGHRS and YFSETQ. V gave up 0 bases and J gave up 11 bases, with 19 bases separating them. The CDR3 is 15 residues long. CDR3 in amino acids: CASSLEVEHSIEQYF. The CDR3 bases are TGCGCCAGCAGCTTGGAAGTCGAGCACTCCATAGAGCAGTATTTT.

The chain has TRBV29-1 and TRBJ1-4, with D unresolved. The CDR3 has 13 amino acids. V was shortened by 6 bases and J by 3 bases, with 11 bases between the two germline ends. Germline lookup yields CDR1 SQVTM and CDR2 ANQGSEA. The CDR3 sequence is CSVYRAPNEKLFF. CDR3 DNA: TGCAGCGTCTACCGGGCTCCTAATGAAAAACTGTTTTTT.

In this sample, this clonotype turned up a few times. This chain connects TRBV5-1 to TRBJ2-5, with 8 positions matching TRBD2. Germline V gene data show CDR1 as SGHRS and CDR2 as YFSETQ. The junction had 11 bases not matched to a gene; V was cut back by 2 bases and J by 5 bases. This CDR3 region has 16 residues. The CDR3 sequence is CASSFWLAGAGETQYF. CDR3 DNA: TGCGCCAGCAGCTTTTGGCTAGCGGGCGCGGGGGAGACCCAGTACTTC.

The rearrangement joins TRBV24-1 to TRBJ1-2; 7 bases fit TRBD1. CDR1 and CDR2 (germline): KGHDR, SFDVKD. CDR3 length: 13 residues. V shed 3 bases, J shed 4 bases, and the junction held 1 base outside the gene matches. The CDR3 nucleotides read TGTGCCACCAGTGATCGGGACAGCTATGGCTACACCTTC. Its translation: CATSDRDSYGYTF.

This clonotype has only a few counts. The rearrangement uses TRBV7-2 and TRBJ2-7; D is uncertain. Germline V CDR1 and CDR2: SGHTA, FQGNSA. Between the trimmed V and J ends, which lost 1 base and 6 bases, there was a span of 7 bases. The CDR3 sequence is 12 residues long. The DNA of the CDR3 is TGTGCCAGCAGCTTAGAGGGTATCGAGCAGTACTTC. This encodes CASSLEGIEQYF.

This sequence joins TRBV20-1 and TRBJ1-5; perhaps TRBD1 as D (5 bases). The CDR3 sequence is 16 residues long. Between the trimmed V and J ends, which lost 0 bases and 6 bases, there was a span of 18 bases. Germline assignment: CDR1 DFQATT and CDR2 SNEGSKA (reference sequence). The CDR3 is CSARDQVGGTVQPQHF. The DNA for the CDR3 is TGCAGTGCTAGAGATCAGGTGGGGGGTACGGTTCAGCCCCAGCATTTT.

Only a few counts were recorded for this clonotype. This chain joins TRBV2 and TRBJ2-7; TRBD1 agrees at 8 bases. The germline V gene has CDR1 SNHLY and CDR2 FYNNEI. J gave up 1 base and V 6 bases, and 5 bases lay outside the gene matches. The CDR3 contains 14 residues. As DNA, the CDR3 is TGTGCCAGCAGGAGGGACAGGAGTTCCTACGAGCAGTACTTC. This encodes CASRRDRSSYEQYF.

This chain joins TRBV11-2 and TRBJ2-5, with D possibly being TRBD2 (5 bases). Germline CDR1 reads SGHAT; CDR2 reads FQNNGV. This CDR3 has 13 residues. Trimming removed 6 bases from V and 1 base from J, with 9 bases in between. The CDR3 DNA reads as TGTGCCAGCAGATCTAGCCCCCAAGAGACCCAGTACTTC. It codes for CASRSSPQETQYF.

V gene TRBV7-2 combines with J gene TRBJ2-3; 7 positions match TRBD2. The CDR3 covers 14 residues. Germline trimming cut 1 base from V and 4 bases from J; bases unmatched to any gene: 2. Germline V gene data show CDR1 as SGHTA and CDR2 as FQGNSA. The CDR3 is CASSLEAGADTQYF. For the CDR3, the DNA is TGTGCCAGCAGCTTAGAGGCGGGGGCAGATACGCAGTATTTT.

The chain uses TRBV27 and TRBJ2-3; D perhaps matches TRBD2 (5 bases). Germline CDR1 reads MNHEY; CDR2 reads SMNVEV (reference sequence). This CDR3 is 15 amino acids long. V was pared by 8 bases and J by 5 bases, with 20 bases between. The CDR3 loop is CASFPSSLVIDTQYF. The CDR3 nucleotides are TGTGCCAGCTTCCCTTCATCACTAGTGATAGATACGCAGTATTTT.

The chain employs TRBV18 and TRBJ1-5; 9 bases match TRBD1. The trim removed 3 bases at V and 5 bases at J, leaving 8 bases unmatched. This CDR3 contains 16 residues. Germline CDR1 and CDR2: KGHSH and LQKENI. This CDR3 reads CASSPQDRGGYQPQHF. CDR3 coding DNA: TGTGCCAGCTCACCTCAGGACAGGGGAGGGTATCAGCCCCAGCATTTT.